This T cell receptor (beta chain) was retrieved from a study of neoadjuvant nivolumab and ipilimumab in lung cancer. The data were produced by immunoSEQ multiplex PCR, yet TCRdb's version contains in-frame clones alone and is incomplete. The table records more than 8,500 clones, 60% to 80% of them present only once. Details on this clone: Its antigen is unknown.

The study's findings and limits: Only two of four nivolumab-treated tumors gained richness and clonality by surgery. Compared with tumor-adjacent uninvolved lung, resected tumors showed greater richness and clonality.

Trimming cost V 4 bases and J 10 bases; bases outside gene matches: 9. Germline lookup yields CDR1 SGHVS and CDR2 FNYEAQ. This CDR3 has 14 residues. Sequenced material: tumor tissue, taken after neoadjuvant nivolumab, alone or with ipilimumab, at or shortly before surgery. The rearrangement joins TRBV7-6 to TRBJ2-1; 8 bases are shared with TRBD2. The TCR sequence derives from an adult with non-small cell lung cancer. Some clones in this sample may be carry-over from other donors' samples. The CDR3 reads CASSSSSGTAEQFF. CDR3 in DNA: TGTGCCAGCAGCTCGAGTAGCGGGACCGCGGAGCAGTTCTTC.